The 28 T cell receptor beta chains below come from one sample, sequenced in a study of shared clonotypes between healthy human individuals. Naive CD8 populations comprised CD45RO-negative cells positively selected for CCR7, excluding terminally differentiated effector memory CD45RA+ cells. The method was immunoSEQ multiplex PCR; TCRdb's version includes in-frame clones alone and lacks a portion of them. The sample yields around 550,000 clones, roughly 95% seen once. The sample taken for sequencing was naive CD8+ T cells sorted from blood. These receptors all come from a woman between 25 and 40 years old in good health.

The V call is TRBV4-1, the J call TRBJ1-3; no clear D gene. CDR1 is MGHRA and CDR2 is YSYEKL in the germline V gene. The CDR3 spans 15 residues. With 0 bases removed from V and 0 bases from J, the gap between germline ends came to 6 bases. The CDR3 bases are TGCGCCAGCAGCCAAGACCAGCGCTCTGGAAACACCATATATTTT. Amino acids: CASSQDQRSGNTIYF.

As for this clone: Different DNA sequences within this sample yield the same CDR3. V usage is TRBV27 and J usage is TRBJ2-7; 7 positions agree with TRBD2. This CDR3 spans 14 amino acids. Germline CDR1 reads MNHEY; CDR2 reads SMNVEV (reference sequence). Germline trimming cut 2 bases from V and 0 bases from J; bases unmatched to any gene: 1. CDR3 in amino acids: CASSLGGSSYEQYF. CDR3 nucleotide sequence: TGTGCCAGCAGTTTAGGCGGGAGCTCCTACGAGCAGTACTTC.

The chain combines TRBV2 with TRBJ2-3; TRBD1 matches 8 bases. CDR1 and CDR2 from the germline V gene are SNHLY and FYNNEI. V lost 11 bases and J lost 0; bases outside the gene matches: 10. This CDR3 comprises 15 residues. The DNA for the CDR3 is TGTGCCGGGCTACAGGGGGAGTTTAGCACAGATACGCAGTATTTT. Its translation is CAGLQGEFSTDTQYF.

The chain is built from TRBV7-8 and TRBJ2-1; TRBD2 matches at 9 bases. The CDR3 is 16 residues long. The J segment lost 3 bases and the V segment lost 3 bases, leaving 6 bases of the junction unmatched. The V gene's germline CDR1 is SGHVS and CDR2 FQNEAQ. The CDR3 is CASSFPGTSSYNEQFF. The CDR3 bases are TGTGCCAGCAGCTTCCCCGGGACTAGCAGCTACAATGAGCAGTTCTTC.

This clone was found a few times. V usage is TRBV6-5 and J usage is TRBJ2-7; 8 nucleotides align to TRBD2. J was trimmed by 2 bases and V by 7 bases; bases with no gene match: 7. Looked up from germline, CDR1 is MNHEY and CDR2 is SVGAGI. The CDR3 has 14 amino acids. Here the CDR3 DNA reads TGTGCCAGCATGATTGCGGGAGGTCCCTACGAGCAGTACTTC. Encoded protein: CASMIAGGPYEQYF.

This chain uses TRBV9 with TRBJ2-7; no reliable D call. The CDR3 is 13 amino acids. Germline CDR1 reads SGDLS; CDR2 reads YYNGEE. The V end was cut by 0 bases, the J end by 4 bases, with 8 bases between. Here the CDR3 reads CASSVVPQYEQYF. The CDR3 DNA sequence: TGTGCCAGCAGCGTAGTTCCTCAATACGAGCAGTACTTC.

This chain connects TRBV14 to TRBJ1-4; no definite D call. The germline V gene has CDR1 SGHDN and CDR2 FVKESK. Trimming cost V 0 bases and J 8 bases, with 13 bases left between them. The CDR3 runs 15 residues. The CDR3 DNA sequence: TGTGCCAGCAGCCAAGATCAAAGGCCCCGGGAAAAACTGTTTTTT. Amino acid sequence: CASSQDQRPREKLFF.

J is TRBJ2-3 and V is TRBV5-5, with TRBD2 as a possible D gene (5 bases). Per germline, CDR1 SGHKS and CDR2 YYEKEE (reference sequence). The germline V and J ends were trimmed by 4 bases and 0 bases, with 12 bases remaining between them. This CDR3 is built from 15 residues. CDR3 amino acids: CASSRIAPSTDTQYF. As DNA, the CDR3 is TGTGCCAGCAGCCGGATAGCGCCTAGCACAGATACGCAGTATTTT.

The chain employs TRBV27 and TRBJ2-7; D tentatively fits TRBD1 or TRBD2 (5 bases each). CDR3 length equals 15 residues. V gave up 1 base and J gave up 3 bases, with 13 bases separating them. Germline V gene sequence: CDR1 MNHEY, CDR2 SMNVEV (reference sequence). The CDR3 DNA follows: TGTGCCAGCAGTTTATTACGTGAGGGGAGCTACGAGCAGTACTTC. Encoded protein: CASSLLREGSYEQYF.

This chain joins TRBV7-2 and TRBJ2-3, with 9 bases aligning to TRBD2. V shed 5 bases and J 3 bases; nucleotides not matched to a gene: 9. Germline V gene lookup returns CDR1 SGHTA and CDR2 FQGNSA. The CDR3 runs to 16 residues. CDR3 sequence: CASSPNLAGPTDTQYF. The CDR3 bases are TGTGCCAGCAGCCCCAACCTAGCGGGGCCTACAGATACGCAGTATTTT.

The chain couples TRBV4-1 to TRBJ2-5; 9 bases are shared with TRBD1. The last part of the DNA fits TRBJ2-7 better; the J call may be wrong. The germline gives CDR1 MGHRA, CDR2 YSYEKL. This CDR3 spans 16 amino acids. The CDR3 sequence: CASSNTPRQGAYEQYF. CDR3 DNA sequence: TGCGCCAGCAGCAACACCCCGAGACAGGGGGCCTACGAGCAGTACTTC.

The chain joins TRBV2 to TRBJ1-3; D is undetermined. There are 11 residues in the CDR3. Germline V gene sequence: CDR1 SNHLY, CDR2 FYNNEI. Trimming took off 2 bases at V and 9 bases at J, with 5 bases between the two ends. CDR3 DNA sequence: TGTGCCAGCAGTGAATTATTCACCATATATTTT. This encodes CASSELFTIYF. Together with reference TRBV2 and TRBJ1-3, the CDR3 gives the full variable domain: EPEVTQTPSHQVTQMGQEVILRCVPISNHLYFYWYRQILGQKVEFLVSFYNNEISEKSEIFDDQFSVERPDGSNFTLKIRSTKLEDSAMYFCASSELFTIYFGEGSWLTVV.

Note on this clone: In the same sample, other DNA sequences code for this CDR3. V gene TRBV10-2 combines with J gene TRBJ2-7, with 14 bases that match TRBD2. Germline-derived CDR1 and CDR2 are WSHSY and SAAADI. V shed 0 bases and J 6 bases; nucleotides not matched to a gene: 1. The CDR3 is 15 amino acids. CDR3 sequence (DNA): TGCGCCAGCAGTGAGTCCGGACTAGCGGGAGGCGAGCAGTACTTC. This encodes CASSESGLAGGEQYF.

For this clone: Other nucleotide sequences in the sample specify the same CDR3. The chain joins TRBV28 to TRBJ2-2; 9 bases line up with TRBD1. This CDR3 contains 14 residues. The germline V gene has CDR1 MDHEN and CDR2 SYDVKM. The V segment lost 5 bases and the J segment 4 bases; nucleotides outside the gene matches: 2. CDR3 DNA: TGTGCCAGCAGTCGACAGGGGGGCACCGGGGAGCTGTTTTTT. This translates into CASSRQGGTGELFF.

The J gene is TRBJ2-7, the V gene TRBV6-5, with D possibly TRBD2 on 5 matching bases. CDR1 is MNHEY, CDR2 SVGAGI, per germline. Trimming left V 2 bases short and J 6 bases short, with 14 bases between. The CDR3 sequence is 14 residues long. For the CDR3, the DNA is TGTGCCAGCAGTTACGAAAAGGGAGTGGGCGAGCAGTACTTC. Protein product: CASSYEKGVGEQYF.

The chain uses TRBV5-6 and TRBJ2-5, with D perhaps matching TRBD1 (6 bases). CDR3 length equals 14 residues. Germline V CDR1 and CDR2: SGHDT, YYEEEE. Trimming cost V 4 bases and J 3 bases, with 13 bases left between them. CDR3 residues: CASSLGQSKETQYF. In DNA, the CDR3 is TGTGCCAGCAGCCTCGGACAGTCTAAAGAGACCCAGTACTTC.

CDR3 sequence (DNA): TGCGCCAGCAGCACAGGGGGTCGCTACAATGAGCAGTTCTTC. Amino acids: CASSTGGRYNEQFF. V gene TRBV5-1 combines with J gene TRBJ2-1, with 8 bases lining up with TRBD1. Looked up from germline, CDR1 is SGHRS and CDR2 is YFSETQ. The CDR3 is made up of 14 amino acids. V gave up 4 bases and J gave up 3 bases; unmatched junction bases: 3.

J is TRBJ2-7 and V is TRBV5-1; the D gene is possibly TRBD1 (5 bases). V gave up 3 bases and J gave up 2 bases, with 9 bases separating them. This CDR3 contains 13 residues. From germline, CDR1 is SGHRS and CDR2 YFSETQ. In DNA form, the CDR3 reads TGCGCCAGCAGCTCTACGGACACCTACGAGCAGTACTTC. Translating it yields CASSSTDTYEQYF.

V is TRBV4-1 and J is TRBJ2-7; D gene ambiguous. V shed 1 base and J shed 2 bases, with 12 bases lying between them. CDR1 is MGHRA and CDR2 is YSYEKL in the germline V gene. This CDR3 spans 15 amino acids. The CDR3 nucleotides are TGCGCCAGCAGCCAAGGTCCGGACCCGGCCTACGAGCAGTACTTC. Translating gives CASSQGPDPAYEQYF.

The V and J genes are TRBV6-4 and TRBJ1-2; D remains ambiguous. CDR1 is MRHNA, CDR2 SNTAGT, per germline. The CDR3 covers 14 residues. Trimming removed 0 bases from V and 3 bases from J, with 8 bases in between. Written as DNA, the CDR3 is TGTGCCAGCAGTGACTCGCGGGGTTACTATGGCTACACCTTC. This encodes CASSDSRGYYGYTF.

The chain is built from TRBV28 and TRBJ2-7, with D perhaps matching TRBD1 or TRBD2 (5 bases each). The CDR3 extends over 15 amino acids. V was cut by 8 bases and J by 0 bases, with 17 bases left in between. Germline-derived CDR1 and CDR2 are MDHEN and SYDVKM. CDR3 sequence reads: CASREGFGTSYEQYF. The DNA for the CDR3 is TGTGCCAGCCGCGAGGGTTTTGGGACCTCCTACGAGCAGTACTTC.

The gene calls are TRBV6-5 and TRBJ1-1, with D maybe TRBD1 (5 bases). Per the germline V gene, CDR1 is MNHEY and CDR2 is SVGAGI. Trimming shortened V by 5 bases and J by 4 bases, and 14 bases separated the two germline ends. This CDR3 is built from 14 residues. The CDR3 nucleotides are TGTGCCAGCAGTACAGGACGGGGAGGCACTGAAGCTTTCTTT. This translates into CASSTGRGGTEAFF.

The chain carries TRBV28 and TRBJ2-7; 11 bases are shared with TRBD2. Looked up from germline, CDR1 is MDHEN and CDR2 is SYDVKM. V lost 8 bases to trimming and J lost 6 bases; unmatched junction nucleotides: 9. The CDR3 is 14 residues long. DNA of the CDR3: TGTGCCAGCCGAACTAGCGGGAGTATAGGCGAGCAGTACTTC. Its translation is CASRTSGSIGEQYF.

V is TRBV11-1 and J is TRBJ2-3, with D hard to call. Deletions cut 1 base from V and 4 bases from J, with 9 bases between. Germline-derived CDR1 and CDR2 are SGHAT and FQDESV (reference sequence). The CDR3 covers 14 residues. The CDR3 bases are TGTGCCAGCAGCTTAGAAGGGTTCGCAGATACGCAGTATTTT. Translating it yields CASSLEGFADTQYF.

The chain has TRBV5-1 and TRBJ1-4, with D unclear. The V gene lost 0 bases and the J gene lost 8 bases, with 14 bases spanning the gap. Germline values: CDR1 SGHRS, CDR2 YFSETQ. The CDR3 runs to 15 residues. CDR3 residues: CASSLGRRIREKLFF. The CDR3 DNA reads TGCGCCAGCAGCTTGGGGCGCAGGATTCGGGAAAAACTGTTTTTT.

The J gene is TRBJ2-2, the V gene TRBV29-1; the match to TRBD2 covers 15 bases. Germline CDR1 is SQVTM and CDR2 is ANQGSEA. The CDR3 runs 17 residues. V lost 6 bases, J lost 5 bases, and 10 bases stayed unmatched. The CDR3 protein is CSVEGLAGGLGTGELFF. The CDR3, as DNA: TGCAGCGTAGAGGGACTAGCGGGAGGCTTGGGGACCGGGGAGCTGTTTTTT.

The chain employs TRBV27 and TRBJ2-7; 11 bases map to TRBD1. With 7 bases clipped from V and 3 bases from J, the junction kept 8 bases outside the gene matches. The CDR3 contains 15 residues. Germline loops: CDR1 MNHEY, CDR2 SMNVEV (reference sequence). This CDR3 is CASKIGQGAIYEQYF. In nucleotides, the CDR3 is TGTGCCAGCAAAATTGGACAGGGGGCGATCTACGAGCAGTACTTC.

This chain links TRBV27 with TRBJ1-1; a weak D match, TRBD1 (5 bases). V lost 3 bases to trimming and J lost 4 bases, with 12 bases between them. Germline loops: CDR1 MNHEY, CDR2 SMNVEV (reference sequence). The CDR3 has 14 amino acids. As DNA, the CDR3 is TGTGCCAGCAGTTTTGGGGCTTTGGTCACTGAAGCTTTCTTT. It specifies CASSFGALVTEAFF.